This T cell receptor (beta chain) was profiled in a study of type 1 regulatory T cells. Study at large: T-allo10 is a Tr1-enriched, alloantigen-specific CD4 T cell product made in vitro.

MiXCR was run by TCRdb on the reads, yielding one entry per CDR3 protein. The table has around 88,000 distinct CDR3 sequences, less than 40% seen once. In germline, CDR1 is SGHRS, CDR2 YFSETQ. The CDR3 extends over 15 amino acids. The V gene end was trimmed by 0 bases and the J gene end by 2 bases; junction bases not matched to a gene: 2. The origin of this receptor is a human donor in good health. What was sequenced was CD4+ T cells, either the whole sample or a sorted fraction (not recorded which). V usage is TRBV5-1 and J usage is TRBJ2-5; 9 bases agree with TRBD2. CDR3 residues: CASSLVLAGQETQYF. The DNA for the CDR3 is TGCGCCAGCAGCTTGGTGCTAGCGGGGCAAGAGACCCAGTACTTC.